Presented here are 15 T cell receptor beta chains from one specimen sequenced in a study of shared clonotypes between healthy human individuals. Assay used: immunoSEQ multiplex PCR; TCRdb lists only in-frame clones, some missing. The sample consists of about 600,000 clones, 98% of them appearing once. Naive CD8 cells comprised CD45RO-negative, CCR7-positively selected cells, excluding terminally differentiated effector memory CD45RA+ cells. The sequencing sample was made of naive CD8+ T cells sorted from blood. The receptors derive from a man between 25 and 39 years old in good health.

The J gene is TRBJ2-1, the V gene TRBV7-6; perhaps D is TRBD1 or TRBD2 (6 bases each). V lost 3 bases, J lost 4 bases, and 13 bases lay in between. The germline CDR1 and CDR2 sequences are SGHVS and FNYEAQ. There are 15 residues in the CDR3. The CDR3 DNA reads as TGTGCCAGCAGCTTGACAGGAGGGGGGTACAATGAGCAGTTCTTC. It encodes CASSLTGGGYNEQFF.

The chain is built from TRBV5-4 and TRBJ2-2; 9 bases fit TRBD2. The J segment lost 4 bases and the V segment lost 3 bases, leaving 7 bases of the junction unmatched. This CDR3 region has 16 residues. Germline CDR1 and CDR2: SGHNT and YYREEE (reference sequence). The CDR3 coding sequence is TGTGCCAGCAGCTCCATAGCGGGAGACATCACCGGGGAGCTGTTTTTT. Residues: CASSSIAGDITGELFF.

The genes are TRBV9 and TRBJ2-1, with 8 bases that match TRBD2. The CDR3 covers 18 residues. V trimming: 3 bases; J trimming: 2 bases; junction bases outside the gene matches: 13. The germline gives CDR1 SGDLS, CDR2 YYNGEE. This CDR3 reads CASSERGTSGSTYNEQFF. In DNA, the CDR3 is TGTGCCAGCAGCGAGAGGGGAACTAGCGGAAGCACCTACAATGAGCAGTTCTTC.

The V call is TRBV10-3, the J call TRBJ2-3; D is possibly TRBD1 (6 bases). CDR1 is ENHRY and CDR2 is SYGVKD in the germline V gene. There are 14 residues in the CDR3. V was shortened by 6 bases and J by 0 bases, with 10 bases between the two germline ends. The CDR3 DNA is TGTGCCATCAGCAAGGGGGATAGCACAGATACGCAGTATTTT. Its translation: CAISKGDSTDTQYF.

Comments on this clone: Compared with germline, one end of the junction differs, possibly owing to a read error. The chain employs TRBV28 and TRBJ2-5; the D is unclear. The germline CDR1 and CDR2 sequences are MDHEN and SYDVKM. CDR3 length: 14 residues. In DNA form, the CDR3 reads TGTGCCAGTAGTTTCGAGACCCGCCAAGAGACCCAGTACTTC. Amino acid sequence: CASSFETRQETQYF.

The chain has TRBV21-1 and TRBJ2-7; the DNA was not compared with TRBD1, the D call given in the table. TRBV21-1 is marked as a pseudogene. This CDR3 region has 16 residues. In DNA form, the CDR3 reads TGTGCCAGCAGCATCGGGACAGGGGAGAAATCCTACGAGCAGTACTTC. As protein: CASSIGTGEKSYEQYF.

The chain carries TRBV7-2 and TRBJ2-7; 8 bases fit TRBD2. The CDR3 length is 14 residues. V was clipped by 3 bases and J by 0 bases; unmatched bases: 1. Germline lookup yields CDR1 SGHTA and CDR2 FQGNSA. CDR3 DNA: TGTGCCAGCAGCTTCGGGACTAGCTCCTACGAGCAGTACTTC. Its protein product is CASSFGTSSYEQYF.

V usage is TRBV5-1 and J usage is TRBJ2-1; 8 nucleotides match TRBD2. Looked up from germline, CDR1 is SGHRS and CDR2 is YFSETQ. CDR3 length equals 15 residues. After removal of 4 bases from V and 5 bases from J, the junction contained 8 bases not matched to a gene. The CDR3 protein is CASSRREVRNNEQFF. For the CDR3, the DNA is TGCGCCAGCAGCCGGCGGGAGGTCAGGAACAATGAGCAGTTCTTC. Variable domain in full (rest from reference TRBV5-1 and TRBJ2-1): KAGVTQTPRYLIKTRGQQVTLSCSPISGHRSVSWYQQTPGQGLQFLFEYFSETQRNKGNFPGRFSGRQFSNSRSEMNVSTLELGDSALYLCASSRREVRNNEQFFGPGTRLTVL.

This clone was counted once. This chain joins TRBV5-4 and TRBJ2-7; TRBD2 aligns across 11 bases. This CDR3 has 14 amino acids. V shed 3 bases, J shed 3 bases, and the junction held 2 bases outside the gene matches. CDR1 is SGHNT and CDR2 is YYREEE in the germline V gene (reference sequence). The CDR3, as DNA: TGTGCCAGCAGCTCCGGGACTAGCGGCTACGAGCAGTACTTC. Its protein is CASSSGTSGYEQYF.

The rearrangement uses TRBV4-3 and TRBJ2-7; D perhaps matches TRBD1 (6 bases). CDR1 LGHNA and CDR2 YSLEER come from the germline V gene. The CDR3 is 17 amino acids. V dropped 0 bases and J dropped 0 bases, with 15 bases sitting between them. The CDR3 DNA reads TGCGCCAGCAGCCAAGATTGGGGCCGGGACATCTCCTACGAGCAGTACTTC. This gives the protein CASSQDWGRDISYEQYF.

This chain links TRBV7-2 with TRBJ2-7; TRBD2 matches at 7 bases. Germline CDR1 SGHTA, CDR2 FQGNSA. The CDR3 sequence is 14 residues long. J lost 7 bases, V lost 4 bases, and 10 bases had no gene match. Here the CDR3 DNA reads TGTGCCAGCAGCTCCGCTAGCGGTCCTAGGGAGCAGTACTTC. Its translation: CASSSASGPREQYF.

This chain uses TRBV29-1 with TRBJ2-5; 8 bases are a match to TRBD1. V lost 0 bases to trimming and J lost 5 bases; unmatched junction nucleotides: 8. The CDR3 consists of 15 residues. Germline assignment: CDR1 SQVTM and CDR2 ANQGSEA. The chain's CDR3 is CSVEDWQDRDETQYF. CDR3 coding DNA: TGCAGCGTTGAAGATTGGCAGGACAGGGACGAGACCCAGTACTTC.

The CDR3 coding sequence is TGTGCCAGCAGCTCAGGGGACGGAGGGAACACTGAAGCTTTCTTT. Its protein product is CASSSGDGGNTEAFF. V gene TRBV7-9 combines with J gene TRBJ1-1; D is possibly TRBD1 (6 bases). Germline loops: CDR1 SEHNR, CDR2 FQNEAQ (reference sequence). The CDR3 spans 15 residues. The V gene lost 4 bases and the J gene lost 1 base, with 13 bases spanning the gap.

The J gene is TRBJ1-2, the V gene TRBV4-1; 7 nucleotides align to TRBD1. Losses at the gene ends were 0 bases for V and 8 bases for J; bases not matched to a gene: 12. The germline CDR1 and CDR2 sequences are MGHRA and YSYEKL. The CDR3 contains 16 residues. The CDR3 region is CASSQDRGTAPVGYTF. The CDR3 nucleotides are TGCGCCAGCAGCCAAGATCGCGGGACAGCCCCGGTGGGCTACACCTTC.

The chain couples TRBV9 to TRBJ1-2, with a tentative D call TRBD1 (5 bases). V dropped 0 bases and J dropped 1 base, with 10 bases sitting between them. Germline loops: CDR1 SGDLS, CDR2 YYNGEE. The CDR3 spans 15 residues. The CDR3 bases are TGTGCCAGCAGCGTAGCAAGGGGTGGTAACTATGGCTACACCTTC. Residues: CASSVARGGNYGYTF. The whole variable domain, remainder taken from reference TRBV9 and TRBJ1-2, is DSGVTQTPKHLITATGQRVTLRCSPRSGDLSVYWYQQSLDQGLQFLIQYYNGEERAKGNILERFSAQQFPDLHSELNLSSLELGDSALYFCASSVARGGNYGYTFGSGTRLTVV.